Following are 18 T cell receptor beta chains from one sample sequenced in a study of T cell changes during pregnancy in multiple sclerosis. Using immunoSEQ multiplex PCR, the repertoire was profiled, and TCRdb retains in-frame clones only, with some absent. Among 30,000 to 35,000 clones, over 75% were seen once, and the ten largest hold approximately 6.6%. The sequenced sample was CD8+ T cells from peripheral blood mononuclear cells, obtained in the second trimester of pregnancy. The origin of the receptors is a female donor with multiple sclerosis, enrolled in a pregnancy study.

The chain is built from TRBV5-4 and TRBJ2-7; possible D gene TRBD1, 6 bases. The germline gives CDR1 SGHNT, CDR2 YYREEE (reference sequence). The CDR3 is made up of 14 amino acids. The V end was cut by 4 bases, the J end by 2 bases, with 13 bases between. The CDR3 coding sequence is TGTGCCAGCAGCGGGTCCGGACAGACCTACGAGCAGTACTTC. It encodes CASSGSGQTYEQYF.

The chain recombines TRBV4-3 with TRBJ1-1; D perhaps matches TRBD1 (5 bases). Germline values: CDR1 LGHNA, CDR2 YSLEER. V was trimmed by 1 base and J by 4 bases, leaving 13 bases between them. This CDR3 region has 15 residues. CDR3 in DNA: TGCGCCAGCAGCCAAGTGGCCCGGGGGGGCACTGAAGCTTTCTTT. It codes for CASSQVARGGTEAFF.

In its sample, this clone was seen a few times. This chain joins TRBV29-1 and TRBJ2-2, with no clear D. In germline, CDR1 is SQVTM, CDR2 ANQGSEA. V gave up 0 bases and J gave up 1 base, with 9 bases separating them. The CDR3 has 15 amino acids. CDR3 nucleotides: TGCAGCGTTGAAGAGGGCCGGATGAACACCGGGGAGCTGTTTTTT. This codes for CSVEEGRMNTGELFF.

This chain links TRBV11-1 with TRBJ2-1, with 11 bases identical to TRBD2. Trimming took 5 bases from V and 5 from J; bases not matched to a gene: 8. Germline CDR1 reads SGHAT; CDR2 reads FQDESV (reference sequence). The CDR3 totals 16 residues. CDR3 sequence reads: CASSPGTSGANNEQFF. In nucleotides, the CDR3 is TGTGCCAGCAGCCCCGGGACTAGCGGTGCCAACAATGAGCAGTTCTTC.

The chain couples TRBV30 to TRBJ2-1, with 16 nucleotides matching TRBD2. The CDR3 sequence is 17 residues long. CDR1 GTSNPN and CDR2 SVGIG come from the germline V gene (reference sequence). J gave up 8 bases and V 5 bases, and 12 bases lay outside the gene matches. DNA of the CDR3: TGTGCCTGGGAGGGACTAGCGGGAGGGCCGTTTAGTGATGAGCAGTTCTTC. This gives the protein CAWEGLAGGPFSDEQFF.

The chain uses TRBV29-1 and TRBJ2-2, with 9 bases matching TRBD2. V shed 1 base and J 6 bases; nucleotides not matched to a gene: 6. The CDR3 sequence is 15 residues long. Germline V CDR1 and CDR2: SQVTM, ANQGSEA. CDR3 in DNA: TGCAGCGTTGAAGTGGTTAGCGGGAGCTCCGGGGAGCTGTTTTTT. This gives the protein CSVEVVSGSSGELFF.

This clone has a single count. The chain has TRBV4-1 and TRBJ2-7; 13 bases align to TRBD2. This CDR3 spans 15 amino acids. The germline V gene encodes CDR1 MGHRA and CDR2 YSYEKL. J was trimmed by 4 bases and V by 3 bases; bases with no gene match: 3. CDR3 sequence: CASSQRLAGGYEQYF. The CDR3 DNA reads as TGCGCCAGCAGCCAGAGACTAGCGGGAGGTTACGAGCAGTACTTC.

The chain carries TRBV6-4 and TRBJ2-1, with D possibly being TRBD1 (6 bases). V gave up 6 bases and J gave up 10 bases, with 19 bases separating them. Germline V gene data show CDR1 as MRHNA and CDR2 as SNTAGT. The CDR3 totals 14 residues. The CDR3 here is CASSAGTSTEEQFF. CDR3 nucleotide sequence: TGTGCCAGCAGCGCCGGGACAAGCACCGAGGAGCAGTTCTTC.

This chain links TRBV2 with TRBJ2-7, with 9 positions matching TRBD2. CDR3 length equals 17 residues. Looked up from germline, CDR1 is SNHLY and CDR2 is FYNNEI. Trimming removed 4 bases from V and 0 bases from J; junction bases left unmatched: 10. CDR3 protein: CASSATDNSGGSYEQYF. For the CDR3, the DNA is TGTGCCAGCAGTGCGACAGATAATAGCGGGGGCTCCTACGAGCAGTACTTC.

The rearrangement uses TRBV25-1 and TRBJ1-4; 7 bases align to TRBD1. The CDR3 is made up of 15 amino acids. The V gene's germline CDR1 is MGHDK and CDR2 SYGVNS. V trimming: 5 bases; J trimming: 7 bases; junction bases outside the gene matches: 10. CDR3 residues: CASSPTKGAGEKLFF. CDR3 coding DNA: TGTGCCAGCAGTCCTACGAAGGGGGCGGGTGAAAAACTGTTTTTT.

The CDR3 loop is CASSKKGQGQNIQYF. CDR3 nucleotide sequence: TGTGCCAGCAGCAAAAAGGGACAGGGCCAAAACATTCAGTACTTC. The V gene is TRBV5-4, the J gene TRBJ2-4; 9 positions match TRBD1. Germline V gene sequence: CDR1 SGHNT, CDR2 YYREEE (reference sequence). With V trimmed by 4 bases and J by 5 bases, 7 bases remained unmatched. The CDR3 totals 15 residues.

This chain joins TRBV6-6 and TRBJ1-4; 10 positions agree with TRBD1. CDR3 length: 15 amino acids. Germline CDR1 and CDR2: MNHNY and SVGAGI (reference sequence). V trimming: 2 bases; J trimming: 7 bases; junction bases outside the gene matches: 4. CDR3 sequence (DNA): TGTGCCAGCAGTTACGACAGGGGGCGAGGTGAAAAACTGTTTTTT. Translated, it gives CASSYDRGRGEKLFF.

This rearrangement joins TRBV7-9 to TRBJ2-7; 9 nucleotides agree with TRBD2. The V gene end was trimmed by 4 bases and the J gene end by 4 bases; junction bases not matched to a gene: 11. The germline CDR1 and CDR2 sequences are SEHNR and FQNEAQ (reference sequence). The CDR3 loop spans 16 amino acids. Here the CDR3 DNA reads TGTGCCAGCAGCTCGGATAGCGGGAGTATGGGGTACGAGCAGTACTTC. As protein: CASSSDSGSMGYEQYF. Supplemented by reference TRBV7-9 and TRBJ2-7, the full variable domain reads DTGVSQNPRHKITKRGQNVTFRCDPISEHNRLYWYRQTLGQGPEFLTYFQNEAQLEKSRLLSDRFSAERPKGSFSTLEIQRTEQGDSAMYLCASSSDSGSMGYEQYFGPGTRLTVT.

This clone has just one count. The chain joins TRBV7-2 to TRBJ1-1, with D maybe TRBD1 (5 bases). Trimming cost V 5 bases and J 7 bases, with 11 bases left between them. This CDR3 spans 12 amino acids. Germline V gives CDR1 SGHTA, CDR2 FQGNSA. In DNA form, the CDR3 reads TGTGCCAGCAGCCTAGGGGAGAATGAAGCTTTCTTT. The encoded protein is CASSLGENEAFF. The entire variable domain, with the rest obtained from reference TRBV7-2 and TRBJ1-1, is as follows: GAGVSQSPSNKVTEKGKDVELRCDPISGHTALYWYRQSLGQGLEFLIYFQGNSAPDKSGLPSDRFSAERTGGSVSTLTIQRTQQEDSAVYLCASSLGENEAFFGQGTRLTVV.

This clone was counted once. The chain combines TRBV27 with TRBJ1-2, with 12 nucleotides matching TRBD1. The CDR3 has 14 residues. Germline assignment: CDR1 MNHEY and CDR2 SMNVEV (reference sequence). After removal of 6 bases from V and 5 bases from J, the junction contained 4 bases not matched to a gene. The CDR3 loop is CASSQGQGAYGYTF. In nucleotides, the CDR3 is TGTGCCAGCAGCCAGGGACAGGGGGCTTATGGCTACACCTTC.

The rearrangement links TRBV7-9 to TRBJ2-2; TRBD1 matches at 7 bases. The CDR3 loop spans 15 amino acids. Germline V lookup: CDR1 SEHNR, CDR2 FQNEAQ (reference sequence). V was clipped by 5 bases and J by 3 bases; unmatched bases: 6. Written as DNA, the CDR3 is TGTGCCAGCAGCCACCGGGACAGCTACACCGGGGAGCTGTTTTTT. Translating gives CASSHRDSYTGELFF.

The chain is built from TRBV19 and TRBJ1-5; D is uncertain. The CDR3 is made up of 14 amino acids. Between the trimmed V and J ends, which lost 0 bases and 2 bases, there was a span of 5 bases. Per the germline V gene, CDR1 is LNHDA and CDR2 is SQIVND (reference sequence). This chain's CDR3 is CASSIDGGNQPQHF. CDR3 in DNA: TGTGCCAGTAGTATAGACGGGGGCAATCAGCCCCAGCATTTT.

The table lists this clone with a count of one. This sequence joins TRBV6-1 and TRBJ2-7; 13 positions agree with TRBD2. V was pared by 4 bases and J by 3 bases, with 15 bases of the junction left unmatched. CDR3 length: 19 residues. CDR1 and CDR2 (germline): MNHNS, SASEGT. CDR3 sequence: CASSAPGTSGITNYYEQYF. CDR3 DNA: TGTGCCAGCAGTGCACCCGGGACTAGCGGGATCACCAACTACTACGAGCAGTACTTC.